Ten or more counts support the clone carrying this TCR beta chain. Its antigen is undetermined. TCRdb re-called the RT-PCR reads through MiXCR, storing one row per CDR3 protein. The table lists more than 250,000 distinct CDR3 sequences, 21% of them singletons. The entry originates in a study of response to subunit inactivated influenza vaccine. The CDR3 is made up of 14 amino acids. V gave up 5 bases and J gave up 7 bases; unmatched junction bases: 7. The germline CDR1 and CDR2 sequences are LGHDT and YNNKEL (reference sequence). Overall study results and limits: Seasonal influenza vaccination, on each occasion, was suggested by the authors to recruit few new T cells.

The clonotype was recovered from a man between 50 and 69 years old who received an inactivated influenza vaccine. This chain links TRBV3-1 with TRBJ1-1; TRBD1 matches at 10 bases. The specimen comprised PBMCs from blood, sampled about 19 months after vaccination. DNA of the CDR3: TGTGCCAGCAGCGAGGGACAGGGGACCAGTGAAGCTTTCTTT. Protein sequence: CASSEGQGTSEAFF.